This T cell receptor beta chain was documented in a study of T cells in Graves' hyperthyroidism and ophthalmopathy. General observations from the study: Ophthalmopathy prediction by the model preceded onset by a median roughly 6 months.

Ophthalmopathy patients had moderate-to-severe active disease, CAS ≥3, NOSPECS ≥4, and disease duration under 3 months. Orbital computed tomography and thyroid ultrasound, together with serum TRAb and thyroxine and clinical symptoms, were used for diagnoses. Fresh peripheral blood, about 10 ml of it, supplied the PBMCs. CDR3 size: 16 residues. Trimming removed 2 bases at V and 4 bases at J, with 16 bases between. The germline V gene has CDR1 KGHDR and CDR2 SFDVKD. Amplification of TCR beta CDR3 regions used RNA as the template. A first-round RT-PCR of the TCR CDR3 used the HTBI primer set. One entry per CDR3 protein, called by TCRdb with MiXCR from the multiplex PCR reads. The sample carries a few hundred thousand distinct CDR3 sequences, roughly 20% recorded once. In this sample, this clonotype turned up many times. What it recognizes is unknown.

What was sequenced was blood. The chain uses TRBV24-1 and TRBJ2-5; either TRBD1 or TRBD2 may fit D (5 bases each). The clonotype originates from a man aged 25 to 45 with Graves' ophthalmopathy. The CDR3 coding sequence is TGTGCCACCAGTGATTCAGGGACGGCCCCGATAGAGACCCAGTACTTC. This codes for CATSDSGTAPIETQYF.